Below, one TCR beta chain is given with its context. These data originate in a study of T-cell memory formation after mild COVID-19. TCRdb reanalysed the 5' RACE reads using MiXCR and keeps one entry per CDR3 protein. This sample carries about 110,000 distinct CDR3 sequences, approximately 15% of them seen once, and the ten largest clones take 30% to 45%. The CDR3 covers 15 residues. Trimming removed 1 base from V and 7 bases from J; junction bases left unmatched: 9. Germline V gene sequence: CDR1 SGHNT, CDR2 YYREEE (reference sequence). This sequence originates from a man aged 18 to 30 who had mild COVID-19 (a few samples of this study predate the infection). Cell type and time point are not known. J is TRBJ2-7 and V is TRBV5-4, with 9 positions matching TRBD1. What was sequenced was PBMCs or a T cell subset sorted from them (not recorded which). CDR3 residues: CASSLFGQGPGEQYF. The CDR3 nucleotides are TGTGCCAGCAGCTTGTTCGGACAGGGGCCTGGTGAGCAGTACTTC. Drawing the rest from reference TRBV5-4 and TRBJ2-7, the complete variable domain is ETGVTQSPTHLIKTRGQQVTLRCSSQSGHNTVSWYQQALGQGPQFIFQYYREEENGRGNFPPRFSGLQFPNYSSELNVNALELDDSALYLCASSLFGQGPGEQYFGPGTRLTVT.